These T cell receptor beta chains were read from a single sample in a study of regulatory T cells in long-lasting Graves disease. In TCRdb, the multiplex PCR reads were re-called with MiXCR into one record per CDR3 protein. The sample consists of some 600,000 distinct CDR3 sequences, 15% to 20% of them appearing once. This sample was shared with a second study, whose subject was T cells in Graves' hyperthyroidism and ophthalmopathy.

Specimen: peripheral blood mononuclear cells (PBMCs), collected at new diagnosis, from a patient treated with antithyroid drugs. The receptors shown here come from a young man with Graves disease. Both conserved end residues are part of each CDR3. The D gene is left open where the match is weak. Expanded clones are given a class, and other clones once, few, many or no size at all.

D	size	V	J	DNA	CDR3
TRBD1	.	TRBV20-1	TRBJ2-3	TGCAGTGCTAGGGGGCAGGGGGCTGGGACAGATACGCAGTATTTT	CSARGQGAGTDTQYF
TRBD2	.	TRBV20-1	TRBJ2-3	TGCAGTGCCCCCGTGGGGGGGCCGGGAGGGACAGATACGCAGTATTTT	CSAPVGGPGGTDTQYF
TRBD1	many	TRBV18	TRBJ1-1	TGTGCCAGCTCAGGCCAGGGGGCGCAGGGAACTGAAGCTTTCTTT	CASSGQGAQGTEAFF
.	many	TRBV5-1	TRBJ2-3	TGCGCCAGCAGCTTGCGGAGTGGGGGCACAGATACGCAGTATTTT	CASSLRSGGTDTQYF
.	once	TRBV10-3	TRBJ2-1	TGTGCCATCAGTCCCGGACGGAATGAGCAGTTCTTC	CAISPGRNEQFF
.	many	TRBV27	TRBJ2-7	TGTGCCAGCAGGGCGTCCTCAAGCTCCTACGAGCAGTACTTC	CASRASSSSYEQYF
.	few	TRBV14	TRBJ2-7	TGTGCCAGCAGCCAAGACTACAACTACGAGCAGTACTTC	CASSQDYNYEQYF
TRBD2	many	TRBV12-3/TRBV12-4	TRBJ2-7	TGTGCCAGCAGCGGGGGGCTAGCGGGAGACGAGCAGTACTTC	CASSGGLAGDEQYF
TRBD2	many	TRBV20-1	TRBJ2-1	TGCAGTGCTAGAGGGGGATTAGCGGGAGCGGTTGGGGTTTTCGATGAGCAGTTCTTC	CSARGGLAGAVGVFDEQFF
TRBD1	.	TRBV27	TRBJ1-6	TGTGCCAGCAACTTCCGGGACAGGGATAATTCACCCCTCCACTTT	CASNFRDRDNSPLHF
TRBD2	.	TRBV5-6	TRBJ2-2	TGTGCCAGCAGCTCGCCCCGGACTAGCGGGCCAAACACCGGGGAGCTGTTTTTT	CASSSPRTSGPNTGELFF
.	few	TRBV6-1	TRBJ2-5	TGTGCCAGCAGTGACAATCTCACCCGTCGGGAGACCCAGTACTTC	CASSDNLTRRETQYF
.	.	TRBV12-3/TRBV12-4	TRBJ2-3	TGTGCCAGCAGCCCTACCGGGATCCCCACAGATACGCAGTATTTT	CASSPTGIPTDTQYF
.	once	TRBV20-1	TRBJ2-7	TGCAGTGCTAGCCCCCGGGGCCCTCACGAGCAGTACTTC	CSASPRGPHEQYF
.	many	TRBV15	TRBJ2-5	TGTGCCACCAGCAGAGATCACGTGGGGGCCCAAGAGACCCAGTACTTC	CATSRDHVGAQETQYF
.	many	TRBV12-3/TRBV12-4	TRBJ2-4	TGTGCCAGCAGTTCAGGACTAAACAACATTCAGTACTTC	CASSSGLNNIQYF
.	many	TRBV12-3/TRBV12-4	TRBJ1-3	TGTGCCAGCAGTTCAAGTAAGACTGGAAACACCATATATTTT	CASSSSKTGNTIYF
TRBD2	few	TRBV28	TRBJ2-1	TGTGCCAGCAGACCACCAGCTAGCGGGAGGGCCGCAAATGAGCAGTTCTTC	CASRPPASGRAANEQFF
.	.	TRBV19	TRBJ2-2	TGTGCCAGTGGGGTACAGCAAAACACCGGGGAGCTGTTTTTT	CASGVQQNTGELFF
.	.	TRBV29-1	TRBJ1-1	TGCAGCGTAAAAGGAGGGGGGCCGAACACTGAAGCTTTCTTT	CSVKGGGPNTEAFF
.	many	TRBV15	TRBJ2-7	TGTGCCACCAGCAGAGTCCTGGCCACCGGGGGCGAGCAGTACTTC	CATSRVLATGGEQYF
TRBD1	.	TRBV5-1	TRBJ2-2	TGCGCCAGCAGCTTGACCAGGGGGTCGGCCGGGGAGCTGTTTTTT	CASSLTRGSAGELFF
TRBD1	.	TRBV30	TRBJ1-2	TGTGCCTGGAGGAAGGGGGCCTCCGACGGCTACACCTTC	CAWRKGASDGYTF
.	many	TRBV7-9	TRBJ2-5	TGTGCCAGCAGCTCCGGGATTGTGGAGACCCAGTACTTC	CASSSGIVETQYF